These T cell receptor beta chains were read from a single sample in a study of T cells in Graves' hyperthyroidism and ophthalmopathy. One entry per CDR3 protein results from TCRdb running MiXCR on the multiplex PCR reads. The data show over 700,000 distinct CDR3 sequences, with 15% to 20% seen just once and approximately 15% held by the top ten. Source material: blood. These receptors all come from a woman between 45 and 60 years old with Graves' hyperthyroidism that later progressed to Graves' ophthalmopathy. Each CDR3 is given with its conserved first and last residue. Each record gives: clone size, V gene, J gene, D gene, CDR3 protein, CDR3 DNA. The D gene is left open where the match is weak. A row's size may be missing; if present it is once, few, many or a size class.

abundance: few
v_gene: TRBV6-1
j_gene: TRBJ1-1
d_gene: TRBD1
CDR3aa: CASSEMWDSTEAFF
CDR3nt: TGTGCCAGCAGTGAAATGTGGGACAGCACTGAAGCTTTCTTT

abundance: many
v_gene: TRBV3-1
j_gene: TRBJ1-2
d_gene: NA
CDR3aa: CASSQDQQDYGYTF
CDR3nt: TGTGCCAGCAGCCAAGATCAACAGGACTATGGCTACACCTTC

abundance: many
v_gene: TRBV5-1
j_gene: TRBJ2-3
d_gene: NA
CDR3aa: CASSLKWGRTDTQYF
CDR3nt: TGCGCCAGCAGCTTGAAGTGGGGAAGGACAGATACGCAGTATTTT

abundance: many
v_gene: TRBV20-1
j_gene: TRBJ1-6
d_gene: NA
CDR3aa: CSARPGFDNSPLHF
CDR3nt: TGCAGTGCTAGACCGGGGTTTGATAATTCACCCCTCCACTTT

abundance: many
v_gene: TRBV7-6
j_gene: TRBJ2-5
d_gene: TRBD2
CDR3aa: CASSLLNPGLAGGRGETQYF
CDR3nt: TGTGCCAGCAGCCTCCTAAACCCGGGACTAGCGGGGGGGCGTGGAGAGACCCAGTACTTC

abundance: NA
v_gene: TRBV10-3
j_gene: TRBJ1-4
d_gene: TRBD1
CDR3aa: CAIRGQGASNEKLFF
CDR3nt: TGTGCCATCAGGGGACAGGGGGCCTCTAATGAAAAACTGTTTTTT

abundance: NA
v_gene: TRBV3-1
j_gene: TRBJ1-6
d_gene: TRBD1
CDR3aa: CASSQEGTGKSPLHF
CDR3nt: TGTGCCAGCAGCCAAGAAGGGACAGGGAAATCACCCCTCCACTTT

abundance: few
v_gene: TRBV5-1
j_gene: TRBJ2-4
d_gene: NA
CDR3aa: CASSLAPGLAKNIQYF
CDR3nt: TGCGCCAGCAGCTTGGCCCCGGGCCTAGCCAAAAACATTCAGTACTTC

abundance: few
v_gene: TRBV4-2
j_gene: TRBJ2-5
d_gene: NA
CDR3aa: CASSQEVRGGEETQYF
CDR3nt: TGTGCCAGCAGCCAAGAGGTCAGGGGAGGGGAAGAGACCCAGTACTTC

abundance: many
v_gene: TRBV7-8
j_gene: TRBJ2-7
d_gene: NA
CDR3aa: CASRMTDLYEQYF
CDR3nt: TGTGCCAGCAGGATGACGGATCTCTACGAGCAGTACTTC

abundance: NA
v_gene: TRBV9
j_gene: TRBJ2-7
d_gene: NA
CDR3aa: CASSPSGGLYEQYF
CDR3nt: TGTGCCAGCAGCCCCAGTGGGGGCCTTTACGAGCAGTACTTC

abundance: many
v_gene: TRBV20-1
j_gene: TRBJ1-2
d_gene: NA
CDR3aa: CSARDSSGANYGYTF
CDR3nt: TGCAGTGCTAGAGACTCTTCGGGGGCTAACTATGGCTACACCTTC